What follows are 10 T cell receptor beta chains derived from one specimen sequenced in a study of T cell repertoires and HLA-DP antigens. Generated by immunoSEQ multiplex PCR, the TCRdb table keeps only in-frame clones and is missing some. The repertoire has about 120,000 clones, about 91% of them found once; the top ten carry roughly 0.3%. Antigens of these TCRs are unknown. The sample consisted of CD4+ T cells from PBMCs. These receptors originate from a woman younger than 30 in good health and CMV-seronegative.

The rearrangement joins TRBV5-5 to TRBJ1-2; the D is unclear. Trimming removed 1 base from V and 0 bases from J, with 10 bases in between. This CDR3 has 15 residues. CDR1 is SGHKS and CDR2 is YYEKEE in the germline V gene (reference sequence). In nucleotides, the CDR3 is TGTGCCAGCAGCTTGCTGGCAGCTTCTAACTATGGCTACACCTTC. It codes for CASSLLAASNYGYTF.

This clone is a singleton in its sample. The V and J genes are TRBV7-9 and TRBJ2-2; no clear D gene. Trimming left V 8 bases short and J 3 bases short, with 13 bases between. This CDR3 has 14 amino acids. Germline loops: CDR1 SEHNR, CDR2 FQNEAQ (reference sequence). CDR3 in amino acids: CASELRPDTGELFF. In DNA form, the CDR3 reads TGTGCCAGCGAGCTTAGACCTGACACCGGGGAGCTGTTTTTT.

This chain joins TRBV15 and TRBJ1-4, with D possibly matching TRBD1 (6 bases). The V and J ends lost 0 bases and 0 bases respectively, with 11 bases between them. From germline, CDR1 is LNHNV and CDR2 YYDKDF (reference sequence). This CDR3 region has 17 residues. CDR3 bases: TGTGCCACCAGCAGAGAGCCCAGGGGAACAACTAATGAAAAACTGTTTTTT. Translated: CATSREPRGTTNEKLFF.

CDR3 nucleotide sequence: TGTGCCAGCAGCTTAGGCCCTCGCGGGGGGGCTTACAATGAGCAGTTCTTC. Protein product: CASSLGPRGGAYNEQFF. The rearrangement uses TRBV7-3 and TRBJ2-1, with 9 bases lining up with TRBD2. Germline CDR1 is SGHTA and CDR2 is FQGTGA. Trimming cost V 2 bases and J 4 bases; bases outside gene matches: 9. This CDR3 is built from 17 residues.

The gene calls are TRBV27 and TRBJ1-5; D is unclear. In germline, CDR1 is MNHEY, CDR2 SMNVEV (reference sequence). CDR3 length equals 14 residues. V was shortened by 3 bases and J by 3 bases, with 9 bases between the two germline ends. For the CDR3, the DNA is TGTGCCAGCAGTTTCCTCGGGGACAATCAGCCCCAGCATTTT. Its protein product is CASSFLGDNQPQHF.

This clone is a singleton in its sample. The rearrangement links TRBV6-9 to TRBJ2-7; TRBD1 matches at 7 bases. The V gene end was trimmed by 9 bases and the J gene end by 3 bases; junction bases not matched to a gene: 11. The CDR3 spans 14 residues. Germline loops: CDR1 MNHGY, CDR2 SVAAGI. CDR3 sequence (DNA): TGTGCCAGTGCCAAATCGACAGGGATCTACGAGCAGTACGTC. This gives the protein CASAKSTGIYEQYV.

The rearrangement links TRBV18 to TRBJ1-1; D remains ambiguous. This CDR3 spans 14 amino acids. V dropped 3 bases and J dropped 1 base, with 9 bases sitting between them. The germline gives CDR1 KGHSH, CDR2 LQKENI. In DNA, the CDR3 is TGTGCCAGCTCACCCAAGGGAGGGAACACTGAAGCTTTCTTT. It encodes CASSPKGGNTEAFF.

The genes are TRBV11-3 and TRBJ2-2; D gene uncertain. This CDR3 has 13 residues. V shed 5 bases and J shed 1 base, with 5 bases lying between them. Germline CDR1 SGHNT, CDR2 YENEEA. The CDR3 bases are TGTGCCAGCAGCAGATTGAACACCGGGGAGCTGTTTTTT. Protein sequence: CASSRLNTGELFF.

This clone was detected only once. This chain joins TRBV6-6 and TRBJ1-1; D gene unclear. V was trimmed by 6 bases and J by 4 bases, leaving 12 bases between them. This CDR3 is 13 amino acids long. Germline V gives CDR1 MNHNY, CDR2 SVGAGI (reference sequence). The CDR3 spells CASSNNRVTEAFF. CDR3 DNA: TGTGCCAGCAGCAATAATCGGGTCACTGAAGCTTTCTTT.

This chain connects TRBV25-1 to TRBJ2-3, with D possibly called TRBD1 or TRBD2 (5 bases each). The CDR3 has 14 amino acids. V dropped 6 bases and J dropped 0 bases, with 10 bases sitting between them. Germline V gene data show CDR1 as MGHDK and CDR2 as SYGVNS. Here the CDR3 DNA reads TGTGCCAGCAGCCGGGACCCGAGCACAGATACGCAGTATTTT. This codes for CASSRDPSTDTQYF. The variable domain in full, with the rest retrieved from reference TRBV25-1 and TRBJ2-3, is EADIYQTPRYLVIGTGKKITLECSQTMGHDKMYWYQQDPGMELHLIHYSYGVNSTEKGDLSSESTVSRIRTEHFPLTLESARPSHTSQYLCASSRDPSTDTQYFGPGTRLTVL.